This T cell receptor beta chain comes out of a study of T cell repertoires in cytomegalovirus infection. Study-wide background: Public TCR beta signatures indicated both CMV infection and matching HLA type.

Germline CDR1 is LNHNV and CDR2 is YYDKDF (reference sequence). Trimming removed 0 bases from V and 5 bases from J, with 13 bases in between. The CDR3 runs to 16 residues. Study outcomes and limitations: Cumulative frequency (of public TCR beta family members) identified carriers of CMV plus the relevant HLA.

Worth noting for this clonotype: As yet, its antigen is unknown.

TCRdb re-called the reads with MiXCR, one entry per CDR3 protein. The repertoire holds approximately 500,000 distinct CDR3 sequences, with 10% to 12% as singletons. The TCR originated in a human donor in good health (CMV status not recorded). Some clones in this sample may be carry-over from other donors' samples. The rearrangement uses TRBV15 and TRBJ1-4; D is perhaps TRBD1 (5 bases). What was sequenced was PBMCs. CDR3 amino acids: CATSRDLGRRNEKLFF. The CDR3 nucleotides read TGTGCCACCAGCAGAGATCTGGGACGGCGGAATGAAAAACTGTTTTTT.